The clone carrying this T cell receptor beta chain has only one observation. Its antigen is currently unknown. The sample comes from a study of chemoradiotherapy in HPV16-positive cancers. Regarding the study as a whole: Candidate HPV-specific clones and E7-related TCR motifs grew in tumor during treatment.

Repeated repertoire sampling spanned the course of chemoradiotherapy. V was pared by 4 bases and J by 4 bases, with 4 bases of the junction left unmatched. The CDR3 runs to 14 residues. Germline V CDR1 and CDR2: SGHKS, YYEKEE (reference sequence). The data were produced by immunoSEQ multiplex PCR, yet TCRdb's version contains in-frame clones alone and is incomplete. The sample includes roughly 32,000 clones, 89% of them seen just once. This TCR came from a human donor with HPV-associated anogenital cancer. The sample consisted of blood, taken from a patient who underwent chemoradiotherapy. V and J are TRBV5-5 and TRBJ2-2; TRBD1 aligns across 7 bases. CDR3 DNA sequence: TGTGCCAGCAGCCGACAGGGCGTCACCGGGGAGCTGTTTTTT. Protein: CASSRQGVTGELFF.